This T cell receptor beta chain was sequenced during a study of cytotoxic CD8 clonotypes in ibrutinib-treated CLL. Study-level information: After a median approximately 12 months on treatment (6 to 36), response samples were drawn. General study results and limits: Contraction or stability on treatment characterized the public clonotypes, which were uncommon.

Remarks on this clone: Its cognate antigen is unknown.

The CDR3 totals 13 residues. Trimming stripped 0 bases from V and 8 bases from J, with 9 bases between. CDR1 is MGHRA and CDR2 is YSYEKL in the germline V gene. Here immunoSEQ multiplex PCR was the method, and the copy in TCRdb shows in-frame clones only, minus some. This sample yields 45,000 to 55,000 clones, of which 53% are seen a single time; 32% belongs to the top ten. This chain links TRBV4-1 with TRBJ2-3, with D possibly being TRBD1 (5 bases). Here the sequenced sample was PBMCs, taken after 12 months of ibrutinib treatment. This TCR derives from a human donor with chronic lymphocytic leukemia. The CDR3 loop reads CASSQDLQVTQYF. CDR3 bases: TGCGCCAGCAGCCAAGATTTACAGGTTACGCAGTATTTT.